This T cell receptor beta chain was profiled in a study of monozygotic twins with inflammatory bowel disease. Germline CDR1 reads MGHRA; CDR2 reads YSYEKL. The CDR3 has 18 residues. One entry per CDR3 protein, without DNA, is what TCRdb gives after re-calling the 5' RACE reads. The sample has approximately 110,000 distinct CDR3 sequences. This receptor was obtained from a human donor with ulcerative colitis or Crohn's disease, or a healthy co-twin of an affected twin (not recorded which). Input material: blood. The J gene is TRBJ2-3, the V gene TRBV4-1; the TCRdb call, TRBD1, lacks DNA for checking. CDR3 amino acids: CASSSSAGTESLTDTQYF.